The clone carrying this T cell receptor beta chain came up many times. As yet, its antigen is unknown. The sequence runs out 3 residues before the end of the CDR3; the remainder is reconstructed from the germline J gene. The CDR3 runs 12 residues. V was cut by 7 bases and J by 6 bases, with 9 bases left in between. The data originate from a study of T cell clonality in common variable immunodeficiency. The study's findings and limits: TCRbeta clonality was increased in CVID versus healthy controls. Patient heterogeneity in the CVID cohort limited correlations between repertoire features and clinical complications.

Patients and controls were mostly of Caucasian heritage. Sequencing was performed with immunoSEQ multiplex PCR; in TCRdb, only in-frame clones are kept and a portion is missing. This sample shows some 53,000 clones and no singletons; 3% to 4% rests with the ten largest. The sequenced material came from peripheral blood mononuclear cells. V is TRBV12-3 or TRBV12-4 and J is TRBJ2-2, with D uncertain. This clonotype originated in a person between 18 and 75 years old in good health. CDR3 in amino acids: CASKQVAGELFF. The CDR3 bases that were read are TGTGCCAGCAAACAAGTGGCCGGGGAG.